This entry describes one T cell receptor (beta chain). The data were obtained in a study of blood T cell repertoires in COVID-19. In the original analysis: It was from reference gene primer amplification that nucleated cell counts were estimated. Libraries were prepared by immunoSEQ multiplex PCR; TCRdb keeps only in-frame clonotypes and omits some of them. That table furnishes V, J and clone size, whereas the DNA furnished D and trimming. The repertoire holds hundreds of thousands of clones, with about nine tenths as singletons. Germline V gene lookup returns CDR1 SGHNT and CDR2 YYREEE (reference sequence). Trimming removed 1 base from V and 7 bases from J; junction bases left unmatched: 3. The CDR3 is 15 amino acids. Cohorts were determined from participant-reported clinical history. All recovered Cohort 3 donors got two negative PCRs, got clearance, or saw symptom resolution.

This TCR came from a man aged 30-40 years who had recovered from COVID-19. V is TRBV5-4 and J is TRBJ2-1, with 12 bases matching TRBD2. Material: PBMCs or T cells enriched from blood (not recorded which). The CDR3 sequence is CASSLWLAGGNEQFF. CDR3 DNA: TGTGCCAGCAGCTTGTGGCTAGCGGGAGGGAATGAGCAGTTCTTC.